A single sample gave rise to the 5 T cell receptor beta chains below, sequenced in a study of blood T cell repertoires in COVID-19 (dated by TCRdb to 2020 to 2021). Libraries were prepared through the immunoSEQ multiplex PCR assay. TCRdb limited this immuneACCESS table to in-frame rearrangements with V and J called. A share of clones is missing; checked studies link under half to unresolved V genes, and the rest is unexplained. The sample includes roughly 300,000 clones, with approximately 92% observed a single time. The ten top clones hold 18% of the sample. The sequencing sample was made of PBMCs or T cells enriched from blood (not recorded which). These receptors all come from a woman aged 25 to 39 who had recovered from COVID-19.

The rearrangement links TRBV28 to TRBJ2-7; 8 bases match TRBD1. V shed 2 bases and J 4 bases; nucleotides not matched to a gene: 4. The V gene's germline CDR1 is MDHEN and CDR2 SYDVKM. The CDR3 runs 14 residues. CDR3 amino acids: CASSLRTGLYEQYF. CDR3 DNA sequence: TGTGCCAGCAGTTTAAGGACAGGGCTTTACGAGCAGTACTTC.

This chain uses TRBV7-2 with TRBJ2-3; D perhaps matches TRBD2 (6 bases). This CDR3 has 14 residues. Trimming pared 5 bases from V and 9 bases from J, leaving 18 bases between. CDR1 and CDR2 from the germline V gene are SGHTA and FQGNSA. The CDR3 DNA sequence: TGTGCCAGCAGCCCCCTGGCCATCCGGGGGACGCAGTATTTT. Its translation: CASSPLAIRGTQYF. Drawing the rest from reference TRBV7-2 and TRBJ2-3, the complete variable domain is GAGVSQSPSNKVTEKGKDVELRCDPISGHTALYWYRQSLGQGLEFLIYFQGNSAPDKSGLPSDRFSAERTGGSVSTLTIQRTQQEDSAVYLCASSPLAIRGTQYFGPGTRLTVL.

V and J are TRBV6-1 and TRBJ2-7; possible D gene TRBD2, 6 bases. V shed 0 bases and J shed 4 bases, with 16 bases lying between them. The CDR3 contains 16 residues. Germline V CDR1 and CDR2: MNHNS, SASEGT. The CDR3 region is CASSEALGTVAYEQYF. CDR3 nucleotide sequence: TGTGCCAGCAGTGAAGCACTCGGGACTGTCGCTTACGAGCAGTACTTC.

The V gene is TRBV19, the J gene TRBJ1-2; no definite D call. The CDR3 length is 12 residues. Germline loops: CDR1 LNHDA, CDR2 SQIVND (reference sequence). The V end was cut by 7 bases, the J end by 3 bases, with 9 bases between. In DNA, the CDR3 is TGTGCCAGTAATCGAGGCTACTATGGCTACACCTTC. Encoded protein: CASNRGYYGYTF.

This rearrangement joins TRBV5-1 to TRBJ1-5; 10 bases match TRBD1. Trimming took 4 bases from V and 0 from J; bases not matched to a gene: 10. The CDR3 length is 18 residues. Germline CDR1 reads SGHRS; CDR2 reads YFSETQ. The CDR3 loop is CASSGRDRGAYSNQPQHF. Written as DNA, the CDR3 is TGCGCCAGCAGCGGAAGGGACAGGGGAGCGTATAGCAATCAGCCCCAGCATTTT.